These T cell receptor beta chains were read from a single sample in a study of radiotherapy plus CTLA-4 blockade in lung cancer. Sequenced by immunoSEQ multiplex PCR; TCRdb stores in-frame clones only, minus some. Of tens of thousands of clones in the sample, over 60% were seen once. This material consisted of peripheral blood, taken from a patient treated with radiotherapy plus ipilimumab. The receptors derive from a human donor with non-small cell lung cancer whose response to radiotherapy plus ipilimumab could not be evaluated. CDR3s include the opening cysteine and the closing phenylalanine or tryptophan. The order of the fields is V gene, J gene, D gene, clone size, CDR3 DNA, CDR3 protein. D genes are given only for firm matches. Expanded clones are given a class, and other clones once, few, many or no size at all.

v_call: TRBV2; j_call: TRBJ1-6; d_call: .; clone_size: .; cdr3_nt: TGTGCCAGCACGGTCCGGGAGAATTCACCCCTCCACTTT; cdr3_aa: CASTVRENSPLHF
v_call: TRBV11-2; j_call: TRBJ2-7; d_call: .; clone_size: few; cdr3_nt: TGTGCCAGCAGCCGCCTTGGAGCCGTGCAGTACTTC; cdr3_aa: CASSRLGAVQYF
v_call: TRBV6-6; j_call: TRBJ2-3; d_call: TRBD1; clone_size: few; cdr3_nt: TGTGCCAGCAGAGACAGGGGGCAAGGAAATACGCAGTATTTT; cdr3_aa: CASRDRGQGNTQYF
v_call: TRBV29-1; j_call: TRBJ1-5; d_call: .; clone_size: once; cdr3_nt: TGCAGCGTGAGGGTCGGCAATCAGCCCCAGCATTTT; cdr3_aa: CSVRVGNQPQHF
v_call: TRBV7-2; j_call: TRBJ1-2; d_call: .; clone_size: .; cdr3_nt: TGTGCCAGCAGCTACACAGGGCACTATGGCTACACCTTC; cdr3_aa: CASSYTGHYGYTF
v_call: TRBV29-1; j_call: TRBJ2-3; d_call: TRBD2; clone_size: .; cdr3_nt: TGCAGCGTAGACGGGACTAGCGGGGGAAGCACAGATACGCAGTATTTT; cdr3_aa: CSVDGTSGGSTDTQYF
v_call: TRBV27; j_call: TRBJ1-6; d_call: .; clone_size: .; cdr3_nt: TGTGCCAGCAGTGGCAGGGTCGGCAATTCACCCCTCCACTTT; cdr3_aa: CASSGRVGNSPLHF
v_call: TRBV4-1; j_call: TRBJ2-7; d_call: .; clone_size: .; cdr3_nt: TGCGCCAGCAGCCAAGGCCGAGGACAGACCTACGAGCAGTACTTC; cdr3_aa: CASSQGRGQTYEQYF
v_call: TRBV7-9; j_call: TRBJ2-4; d_call: .; clone_size: .; cdr3_nt: TGTGCCAGCAGCTCCACCGAGGGTCTGGGCATTCAGTACTTC; cdr3_aa: CASSSTEGLGIQYF
v_call: TRBV15; j_call: TRBJ2-7; d_call: .; clone_size: .; cdr3_nt: TGTGCCACCAGCAGTCAGTATAGCGGGCAGTACTTC; cdr3_aa: CATSSQYSGQYF
v_call: TRBV7-3; j_call: TRBJ2-3; d_call: .; clone_size: .; cdr3_nt: TGTGCCAGCAGCTTAGAGCTAGCGCGTAGCACAGATACGCAGTATTTT; cdr3_aa: CASSLELARSTDTQYF
v_call: TRBV28; j_call: TRBJ1-5; d_call: .; clone_size: medium-sized; cdr3_nt: TGTGCCAGCAGTTTAATAGGGGGCAATCAGCCCCAGCATTTT; cdr3_aa: CASSLIGGNQPQHF
v_call: TRBV5-4; j_call: TRBJ1-2; d_call: TRBD1; clone_size: .; cdr3_nt: TGTGCCAGCAGGTACAGGGGACGCTATGGCTACACCTTC; cdr3_aa: CASRYRGRYGYTF
v_call: TRBV19; j_call: TRBJ1-5; d_call: TRBD1; clone_size: .; cdr3_nt: TGTGCCAGTAGTATCGTTCTACAGGGGAGAAGCAATCAGCCCCAGCATTTT; cdr3_aa: CASSIVLQGRSNQPQHF
v_call: TRBV7-2; j_call: TRBJ1-2; d_call: .; clone_size: .; cdr3_nt: TGTGCCAGCAGCTTAGCCGGTCAGGGAACTAACTATGGCTACACCTTC; cdr3_aa: CASSLAGQGTNYGYTF
v_call: TRBV5-1; j_call: TRBJ2-5; d_call: TRBD1; clone_size: .; cdr3_nt: TGCGCCAGCAGCTTGGGAGGGACAGGGGAGGAGACCCAGTACTTC; cdr3_aa: CASSLGGTGEETQYF
v_call: TRBV30; j_call: TRBJ2-7; d_call: TRBD2; clone_size: .; cdr3_nt: TGTGCCTGGACTGAGCGGGAGAACTACGAGCAGTACTTC; cdr3_aa: CAWTERENYEQYF
v_call: TRBV9; j_call: TRBJ2-2; d_call: .; clone_size: .; cdr3_nt: TGTGCCAGCAGGCCCGGGGCGAACACCGGGGAGCTGTTTTTT; cdr3_aa: CASRPGANTGELFF
v_call: TRBV2; j_call: TRBJ2-2; d_call: TRBD2; clone_size: .; cdr3_nt: TGTGCCAGCATTAAGACTAGCGGCGGCGGCGGGGAGCTGTTTTTT; cdr3_aa: CASIKTSGGGGELFF
v_call: TRBV6-5; j_call: TRBJ2-7; d_call: .; clone_size: .; cdr3_nt: TGTGCCAGCAGTTCGCAGACAGGCCCCTCCTACGAGCAGTACTTC; cdr3_aa: CASSSQTGPSYEQYF
v_call: TRBV19; j_call: TRBJ2-7; d_call: TRBD1; clone_size: .; cdr3_nt: TGTGCCAGTAGTCCCGGGACAGGGGAATCCTACGAGCAGTACTTC; cdr3_aa: CASSPGTGESYEQYF
v_call: TRBV29-1; j_call: TRBJ1-3; d_call: .; clone_size: .; cdr3_nt: TGCAGCGTTGAGTTCTGGGGAGGACTCTCTGGAAACACCATATATTTT; cdr3_aa: CSVEFWGGLSGNTIYF
v_call: TRBV9; j_call: TRBJ2-1; d_call: TRBD2; clone_size: .; cdr3_nt: TGTGCCAGCAGCTCAGGACTAGCGGCTTACAATGAGCAGTTCTTC; cdr3_aa: CASSSGLAAYNEQFF
v_call: TRBV5-1; j_call: TRBJ2-2; d_call: .; clone_size: .; cdr3_nt: TGCGCCAGCAGCTTAATGGGGGGAACTACGGGGGAGCTGTTTTTT; cdr3_aa: CASSLMGGTTGELFF
v_call: TRBV27; j_call: TRBJ2-7; d_call: .; clone_size: .; cdr3_nt: TGTGCCAGCAGTGTCTCGGGGTTGACCTACGAGCAGTACTTC; cdr3_aa: CASSVSGLTYEQYF
v_call: TRBV5-1; j_call: TRBJ2-1; d_call: TRBD2; clone_size: once; cdr3_nt: TGCGCCAGCAGCCTCCTGACTAGCGGGGGGGCCGGTGAGCAGTTCTTC; cdr3_aa: CASSLLTSGGAGEQFF
v_call: TRBV27; j_call: TRBJ2-7; d_call: TRBD2; clone_size: .; cdr3_nt: TGTGCCAGCAGTTTTGGGACTAGAGGGTACGAGCAGTACTTC; cdr3_aa: CASSFGTRGYEQYF
v_call: TRBV28; j_call: TRBJ1-5; d_call: TRBD1; clone_size: .; cdr3_nt: TGTGCCAGCAGTTTAGCACAGGGGGCTAGCAATCAGCCCCAGCATTTT; cdr3_aa: CASSLAQGASNQPQHF
v_call: TRBV5-1; j_call: TRBJ1-1; d_call: .; clone_size: .; cdr3_nt: TGCGCCAGCAGCTTGAACAGGGTTCATGAAGCTTTCTTT; cdr3_aa: CASSLNRVHEAFF
v_call: TRBV5-5; j_call: TRBJ1-2; d_call: .; clone_size: few; cdr3_nt: TGTGCCAGCAGCTTGGACTTTTATGGCTACACCTTC; cdr3_aa: CASSLDFYGYTF
v_call: TRBV7-2; j_call: TRBJ2-1; d_call: TRBD2; clone_size: .; cdr3_nt: TGTGCCAGCAGCCGAGGACTAGCCTACAATGAGCAGTTCTTC; cdr3_aa: CASSRGLAYNEQFF
v_call: TRBV19; j_call: TRBJ2-1; d_call: .; clone_size: .; cdr3_nt: TGTGCCAGTAGGGTTTTGGGGGGCTCCTACAATGAGCAGTTCTTC; cdr3_aa: CASRVLGGSYNEQFF
v_call: TRBV6-5; j_call: TRBJ2-7; d_call: TRBD1; clone_size: .; cdr3_nt: TGTGCCAGCAGTTTGACCGGGACAGGGTTTTGGCAGTACTTC; cdr3_aa: CASSLTGTGFWQYF
v_call: TRBV5-1; j_call: TRBJ2-3; d_call: TRBD2; clone_size: .; cdr3_nt: TGCGCCAGCAGCACTAGCGGGGCCGCTGATACGCAGTATTTT; cdr3_aa: CASSTSGAADTQYF
v_call: TRBV6-7; j_call: TRBJ2-1; d_call: TRBD2; clone_size: .; cdr3_nt: TGTGCCAGCAGTGGGACCGGGACTAGCGGGAGCGGTTGGTGGGAGCAGTTCTTC; cdr3_aa: CASSGTGTSGSGWWEQFF
v_call: TRBV2; j_call: TRBJ2-5; d_call: TRBD1; clone_size: few; cdr3_nt: TGTGCCAGCAGAACCGGGACAGCAGCGCAGGAGACCCAGTACTTC; cdr3_aa: CASRTGTAAQETQYF
v_call: TRBV7-9; j_call: TRBJ1-2; d_call: .; clone_size: .; cdr3_nt: TGTGCCAGCAGCCTACACGACAGACCCTATGGCTACACCTTC; cdr3_aa: CASSLHDRPYGYTF
v_call: TRBV7-9; j_call: TRBJ2-7; d_call: TRBD1; clone_size: .; cdr3_nt: TGTGCCAGCAGCTCCGACAGGGCGGCGATCGGAGAGCAGTACTTC; cdr3_aa: CASSSDRAAIGEQYF
v_call: TRBV18; j_call: TRBJ2-1; d_call: .; clone_size: .; cdr3_nt: TGTGCCAGCTCACCACTCGCGGGGAGCTCCTACAATGAGCAGTTCTTC; cdr3_aa: CASSPLAGSSYNEQFF
v_call: TRBV27; j_call: TRBJ1-1; d_call: .; clone_size: .; cdr3_nt: TGTGCCAGCAGTTTGTGGGGGGGGTTCGAGGGTATGAACACTGAAGCTTTCTTT; cdr3_aa: CASSLWGGFEGMNTEAFF
v_call: TRBV4-2; j_call: TRBJ2-1; d_call: .; clone_size: .; cdr3_nt: TGTGCCAGCAGCCAAGAGCCCCGGAGCAATGAGCAGTTCTTC; cdr3_aa: CASSQEPRSNEQFF
v_call: TRBV4-1; j_call: TRBJ2-1; d_call: TRBD2; clone_size: .; cdr3_nt: TGCGCCAGCAGCCAAGATCTAAAAGGGGAGACTAGCGGGAATGAGCAGTTCTTC; cdr3_aa: CASSQDLKGETSGNEQFF
v_call: TRBV2; j_call: TRBJ2-7; d_call: .; clone_size: .; cdr3_nt: TGTGCCAGCAGTCAGTACAGGGAATCCGAGCAGTACTTC; cdr3_aa: CASSQYRESEQYF
v_call: TRBV11-1; j_call: TRBJ1-4; d_call: .; clone_size: .; cdr3_nt: TGTGCCAGCAGCCCGGTAGGAGGGGCAACTAATGAAAAACTGTTTTTT; cdr3_aa: CASSPVGGATNEKLFF
v_call: TRBV11-2; j_call: TRBJ2-7; d_call: TRBD1; clone_size: .; cdr3_nt: TGTGCCAGCAGCTATAAGTCCTCCGGGACAGGCTCTCGGGAGCAGTACTTC; cdr3_aa: CASSYKSSGTGSREQYF
v_call: TRBV5-8; j_call: TRBJ1-2; d_call: TRBD1; clone_size: .; cdr3_nt: TGTGCCAGCAGCCGCCAGGGGGCCTTCGGCTACACCTTC; cdr3_aa: CASSRQGAFGYTF
v_call: TRBV2; j_call: TRBJ1-4; d_call: .; clone_size: .; cdr3_nt: TGTGCCAGCAGTGTGATTGGGAGGGGATCTAATGAAAAACTGTTTTTT; cdr3_aa: CASSVIGRGSNEKLFF
v_call: TRBV9; j_call: TRBJ2-1; d_call: TRBD1; clone_size: once; cdr3_nt: TGTGCCAGCACCAGGGGGCCCACCTACAATGAGCAGTTCTTC; cdr3_aa: CASTRGPTYNEQFF
v_call: TRBV6-5; j_call: TRBJ1-6; d_call: .; clone_size: .; cdr3_nt: TGTGCCAGCAGAGGGGAAGTTTTAAGTTCACCCCTCCACTTT; cdr3_aa: CASRGEVLSSPLHF
v_call: TRBV20-1; j_call: TRBJ1-4; d_call: .; clone_size: .; cdr3_nt: TGCAGTGCTAGCATGGACAGACGCCTGTTTTTT; cdr3_aa: CSASMDRRLFF
v_call: TRBV7-8; j_call: TRBJ1-1; d_call: .; clone_size: few; cdr3_nt: TGTGCCAGCAAGAAGGCAGGGATGAGTGGGTACACTGAAGCTTTCTTT; cdr3_aa: CASKKAGMSGYTEAFF
v_call: TRBV18; j_call: TRBJ2-5; d_call: TRBD2; clone_size: once; cdr3_nt: TGTGCCAGCTCAGCGGGACTAGCGGGGGAAGAGACCCAGTACTTC; cdr3_aa: CASSAGLAGEETQYF
v_call: TRBV11-3; j_call: TRBJ2-1; d_call: TRBD2; clone_size: .; cdr3_nt: TGTGCCAGCAGCCCCTCCTGGAGCGGGGGACGGGTAACTGAGCAGTTCTTC; cdr3_aa: CASSPSWSGGRVTEQFF
v_call: TRBV18; j_call: TRBJ1-1; d_call: TRBD1; clone_size: .; cdr3_nt: TGTGCCAGCTCACCGACAGGGCAGAACACTGAAGCTTTCTTT; cdr3_aa: CASSPTGQNTEAFF